Listed here is a single TCR beta chain. Its antigen is not identified. The sample is drawn from a study of lymphopenia after photon versus proton radiotherapy. Study-wide points: Post-nadir diversity loss with photons came from oligoclonal expansion, particularly CD8+ Temra cells. Authors raise, but do not show, better survival with proton therapy.

Data came from immunoSEQ multiplex PCR; TCRdb stores just in-frame clones and leaves some out. The sample consists of tens of thousands of clones, under 95% of them appearing once. Germline loops: CDR1 SEHNR, CDR2 FQNEAQ (reference sequence). J gave up 3 bases and V 2 bases, and 6 bases lay outside the gene matches. CDR3 length equals 16 residues. This specimen consisted of peripheral blood, obtained from a patient treated with photon-based radiotherapy. The chain recombines TRBV7-9 with TRBJ2-1; 8 nucleotides match TRBD2. The origin of this receptor is a woman in her fifties or sixties with cholangiocarcinoma. The CDR3 sequence: CASSLNRGGVYNEQFF. Here the CDR3 DNA reads TGTGCCAGCAGCTTAAACCGGGGGGGCGTCTACAATGAGCAGTTCTTC. The full variable domain, completed using reference TRBV7-9 and TRBJ2-1, is DTGVSQNPRHKITKRGQNVTFRCDPISEHNRLYWYRQTLGQGPEFLTYFQNEAQLEKSRLLSDRFSAERPKGSFSTLEIQRTEQGDSAMYLCASSLNRGGVYNEQFFGPGTRLTVL.